What follows is one T cell receptor (beta chain) and its context. Its antigen is as yet unknown. The data derive from a study of CD8 T cells in ankylosing spondylitis. Overall study findings and caveats: Peripheral blood samples showed relatively rare disease-linked clones, and these clones were CD8+. It appeared that ankylosing spondylitis blood was characterized by a TCR beta motif of about 8 highly homologous variants. From matched ankylosing spondylitis synovial fluid, disease-linked clones were reportedly recovered at significantly enriched levels.

From germline, CDR1 is SGHRS and CDR2 YFSETQ. Unmatched junction bases numbered 11, after V lost 4 bases and J lost 2 bases. The CDR3 sequence is 16 residues long. Each CDR3 protein gets one entry after TCRdb re-called the 5' RACE reads with MiXCR. The sample comprises 450,000 to 550,000 distinct CDR3 sequences, about 5.2% of which are singletons, and around 3.4% rests with the top ten. This chain uses TRBV5-1 with TRBJ2-7; TRBD1 agrees at 8 bases. Sequencing was performed on blood, either unsorted or a sorted T cell fraction (not recorded which). The TCR sequence derives from a male donor with ankylosing spondylitis. DNA of the CDR3: TGCGCCAGCAGCACCTCAAACAGGGGGATTGCCTACGAGCAGTACTTC. It specifies CASSTSNRGIAYEQYF.